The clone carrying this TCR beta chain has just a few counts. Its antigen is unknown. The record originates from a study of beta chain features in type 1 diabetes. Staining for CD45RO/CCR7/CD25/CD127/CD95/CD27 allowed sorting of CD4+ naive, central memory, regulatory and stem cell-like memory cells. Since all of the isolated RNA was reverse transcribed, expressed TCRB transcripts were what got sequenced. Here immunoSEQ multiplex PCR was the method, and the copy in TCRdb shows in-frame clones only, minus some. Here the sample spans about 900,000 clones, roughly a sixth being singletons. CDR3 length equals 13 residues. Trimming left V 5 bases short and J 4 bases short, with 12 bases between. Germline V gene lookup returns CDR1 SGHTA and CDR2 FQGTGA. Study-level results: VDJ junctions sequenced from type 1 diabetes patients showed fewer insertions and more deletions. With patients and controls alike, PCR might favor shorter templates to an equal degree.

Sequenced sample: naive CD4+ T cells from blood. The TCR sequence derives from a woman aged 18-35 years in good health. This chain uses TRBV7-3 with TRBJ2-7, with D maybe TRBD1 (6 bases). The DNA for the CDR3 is TGTGCCAGCAGCGCGCAAGGGGGATACGAGCAGTACTTC. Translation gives CASSAQGGYEQYF.